At least ten counts were recorded for the clone carrying this T cell receptor (beta chain). Its cognate antigen is unknown. The CDR3 runs 14 residues. The germline gives CDR1 DFQATT, CDR2 SNEGSKA (reference sequence). Between the trimmed V and J ends, which lost 1 base and 2 bases, there was a span of 11 bases. The cohort's ophthalmopathy patients, a group with duration under 3 months, had a Clinical Activity Score of at least 3 and a NOSPECS grade of at least 4. Clinicians diagnosed patients from clinical symptoms, serum thyroxine and TRAb, thyroid ultrasound and orbital computed tomography. The sample originates from a study of T cells in Graves' hyperthyroidism and ophthalmopathy. Study-level points and caveats: Among thyroid clonotypes expanded above 0.001, most also appeared in blood.

Amplified regions were TCR beta CDR3 sequences from RNA transcripts. A set of HTBI primers served as the primers for a first-round RT-PCR of the TCR CDR3. TCRdb redid the calling of the multiplex PCR reads with MiXCR, one entry per CDR3 protein. The sample includes more than 350,000 distinct CDR3 sequences, approximately 15% of them seen just once. Input material: blood. The chain links TRBV20-1 to TRBJ1-1; the D gene is possibly TRBD1 (5 bases). The receptor was isolated from a woman aged 25 to 39 with Graves' ophthalmopathy. The CDR3 nucleotides are TGCAGTGCTAGAGTGTGGCAGGGAAACACTGAAGCTTTCTTT. As protein: CSARVWQGNTEAFF.